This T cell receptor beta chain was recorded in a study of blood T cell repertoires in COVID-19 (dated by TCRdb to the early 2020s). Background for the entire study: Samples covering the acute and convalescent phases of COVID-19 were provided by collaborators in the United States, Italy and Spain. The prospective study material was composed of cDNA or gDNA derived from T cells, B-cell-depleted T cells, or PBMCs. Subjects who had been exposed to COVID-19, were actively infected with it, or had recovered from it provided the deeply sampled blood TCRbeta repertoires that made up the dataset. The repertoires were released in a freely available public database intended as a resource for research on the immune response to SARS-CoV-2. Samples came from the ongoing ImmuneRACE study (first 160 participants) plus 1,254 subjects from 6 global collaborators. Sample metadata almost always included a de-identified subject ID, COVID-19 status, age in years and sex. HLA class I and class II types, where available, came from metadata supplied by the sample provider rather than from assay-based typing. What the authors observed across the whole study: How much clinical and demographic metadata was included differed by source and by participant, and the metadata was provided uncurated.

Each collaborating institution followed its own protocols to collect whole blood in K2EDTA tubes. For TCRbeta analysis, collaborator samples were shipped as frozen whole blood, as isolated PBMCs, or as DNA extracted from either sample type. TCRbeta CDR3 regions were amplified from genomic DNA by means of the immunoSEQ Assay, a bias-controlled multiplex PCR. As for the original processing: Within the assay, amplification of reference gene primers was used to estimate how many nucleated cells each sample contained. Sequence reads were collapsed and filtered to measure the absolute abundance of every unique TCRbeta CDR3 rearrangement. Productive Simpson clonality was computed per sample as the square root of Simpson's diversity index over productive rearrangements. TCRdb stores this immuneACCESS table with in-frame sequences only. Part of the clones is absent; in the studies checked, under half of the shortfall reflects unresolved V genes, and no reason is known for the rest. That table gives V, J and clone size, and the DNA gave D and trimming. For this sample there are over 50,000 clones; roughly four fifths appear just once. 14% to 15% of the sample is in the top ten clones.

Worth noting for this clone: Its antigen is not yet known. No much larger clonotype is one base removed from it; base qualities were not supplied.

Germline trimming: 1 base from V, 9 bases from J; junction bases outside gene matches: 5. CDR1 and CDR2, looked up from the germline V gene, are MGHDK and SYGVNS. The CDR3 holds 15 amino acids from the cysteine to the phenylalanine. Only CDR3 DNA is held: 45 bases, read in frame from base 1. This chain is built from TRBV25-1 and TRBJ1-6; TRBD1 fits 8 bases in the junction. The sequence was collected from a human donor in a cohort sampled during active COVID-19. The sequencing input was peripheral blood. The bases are TGTGCCAGCAGTGAATGGACAGGGACCTTTTCACCCCTCCACTTT. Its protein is CASSEWTGTFSPLHF.